The following is a TCR beta chain sequence with its context. The antigen is not known. The data belong to a study of T cell responses to AZD1222 COVID-19 vaccine. Study results and limitations: Possibly, clonal diversity was underestimated; donors were largely white British and included more females. Nearly half of spike-specific TCRs reportedly go after variant regions that carry no mutations.

Sequencing used immunoSEQ multiplex PCR; TCRdb keeps in-frame clones, though not all of them. The sample consists of approximately 170,000 clones, 92% of them appearing once. Trimming pared 7 bases from V and 15 bases from J, leaving 25 bases between. This CDR3 has 14 amino acids. Germline V gene sequence: CDR1 SGHAT, CDR2 FQNNGV. The sample here was peripheral blood, taken 28 days after the second AZD1222 dose. The rearrangement uses TRBV11-2 and TRBJ2-4; possibly TRBD1 for D (6 bases). This receptor was taken from an adult who received the AZD1222 COVID-19 vaccine. This CDR3 is CASTPSTPGQRTYF. The CDR3, as DNA: TGTGCCAGCACTCCCTCAACCCCGGGACAACGAACGTACTTC.